This T cell receptor (beta chain) was captured by sequencing in a study of PD-L1 blockade in urothelial cancer. Overall study context: It was at 3 weeks (second dose) and 6 weeks after treatment start that blood was analyzed. Median T cell yield per blood sample was about 150,000 cells.

Synthetic analogs of TCR templates were spiked into every PCR. The data were produced by immunoSEQ multiplex PCR, yet TCRdb's version contains in-frame clones alone and is incomplete. The table records roughly 56,000 clones, 86% of them present only once. Trimming took off 0 bases at V and 10 bases at J, with 10 bases between the two ends. Germline CDR1 reads SGHTS; CDR2 reads YDEGEE. This CDR3 comprises 12 residues. This clone was seen once. The time point is: pretreatment peripheral blood. The patients' disease, urothelial carcinoma, was locally advanced or metastatic. This clonotype was sampled from a man between 60 and 75 years old with urothelial cancer. Sequenced material: PBMCs, taken around atezolizumab (anti-PD-L1) treatment. The V and J genes are TRBV5-8 and TRBJ1-1, with unresolved D. The CDR3 region has the DNA TGTGCCAGCAGCTTGGTAACGGGTACAGCTTTCTTT. Protein: CASSLVTGTAFF.